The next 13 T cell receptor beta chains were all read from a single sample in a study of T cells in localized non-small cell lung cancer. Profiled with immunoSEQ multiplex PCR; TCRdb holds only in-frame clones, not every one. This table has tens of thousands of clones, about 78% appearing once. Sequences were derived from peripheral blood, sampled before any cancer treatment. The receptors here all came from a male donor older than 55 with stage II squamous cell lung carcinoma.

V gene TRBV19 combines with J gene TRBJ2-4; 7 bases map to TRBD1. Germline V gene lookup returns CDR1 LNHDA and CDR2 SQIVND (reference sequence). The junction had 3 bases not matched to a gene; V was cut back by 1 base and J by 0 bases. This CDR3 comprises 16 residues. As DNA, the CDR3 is TGTGCCAGTAGTATAGGGGACAGAAGAGCCAAAAACATTCAGTACTTC. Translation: CASSIGDRRAKNIQYF.

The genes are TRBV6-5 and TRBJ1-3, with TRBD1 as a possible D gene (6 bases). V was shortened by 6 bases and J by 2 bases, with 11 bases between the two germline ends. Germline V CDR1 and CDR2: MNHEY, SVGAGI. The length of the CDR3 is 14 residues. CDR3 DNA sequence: TGTGCCAGCAGCTCTAACAGGGCTGGAAACACCATATATTTT. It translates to CASSSNRAGNTIYF.

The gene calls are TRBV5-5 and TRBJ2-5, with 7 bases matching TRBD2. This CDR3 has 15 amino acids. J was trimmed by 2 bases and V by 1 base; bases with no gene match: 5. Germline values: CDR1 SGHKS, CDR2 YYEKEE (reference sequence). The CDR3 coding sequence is TGTGCCAGCAGCTTGCCAACGGGGGGACAAGAGACCCAGTACTTC. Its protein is CASSLPTGGQETQYF.

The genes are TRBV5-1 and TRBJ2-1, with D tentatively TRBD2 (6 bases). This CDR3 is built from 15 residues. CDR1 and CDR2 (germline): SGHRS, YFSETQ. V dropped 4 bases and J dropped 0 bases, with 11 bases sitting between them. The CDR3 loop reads CASSKETSSYNEQFF. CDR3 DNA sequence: TGCGCCAGCAGCAAGGAGACTAGCTCCTACAATGAGCAGTTCTTC.

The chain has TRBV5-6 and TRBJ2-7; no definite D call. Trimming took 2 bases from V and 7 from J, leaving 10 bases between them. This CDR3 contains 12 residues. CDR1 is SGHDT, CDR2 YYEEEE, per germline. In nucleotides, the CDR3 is TGTGCCAGCAGCTTTCCCCATCGAGAGCAGTACTTC. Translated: CASSFPHREQYF.

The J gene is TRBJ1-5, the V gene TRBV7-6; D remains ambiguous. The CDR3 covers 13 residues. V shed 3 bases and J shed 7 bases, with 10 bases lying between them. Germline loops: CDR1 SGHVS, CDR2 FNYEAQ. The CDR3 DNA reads TGTGCCAGCAGCTTGTGGGGAAGCCAGCCCCAGCATTTT. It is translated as CASSLWGSQPQHF.

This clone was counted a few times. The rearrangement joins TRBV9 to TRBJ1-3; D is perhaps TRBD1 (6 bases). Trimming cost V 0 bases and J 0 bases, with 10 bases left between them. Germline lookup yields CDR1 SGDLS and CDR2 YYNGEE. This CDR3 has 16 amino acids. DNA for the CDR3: TGTGCCAGCAGCGTAGGGGGGGCAGTCTCTGGAAACACCATATATTTT. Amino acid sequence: CASSVGGAVSGNTIYF.

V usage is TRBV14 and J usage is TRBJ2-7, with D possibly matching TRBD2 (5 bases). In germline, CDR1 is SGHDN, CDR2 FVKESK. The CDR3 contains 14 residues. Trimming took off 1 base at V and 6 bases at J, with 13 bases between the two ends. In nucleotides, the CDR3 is TGTGCCAGCAGCCAAGTGGCACTAGTCGGCGAGCAGTACTTC. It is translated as CASSQVALVGEQYF.

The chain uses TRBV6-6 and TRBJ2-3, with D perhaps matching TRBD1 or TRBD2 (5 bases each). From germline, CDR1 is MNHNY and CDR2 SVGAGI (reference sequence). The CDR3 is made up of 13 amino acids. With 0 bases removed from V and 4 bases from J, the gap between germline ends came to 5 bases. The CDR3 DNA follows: TGTGCCAGCAGTTACTCGGGGGCAGATACGCAGTATTTT. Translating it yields CASSYSGADTQYF.

The DNA of the CDR3 is TGTGCCAGTAGTATCCGAGCGGACACCGGGGAGCTGTTTTTT. It yields the protein CASSIRADTGELFF. The chain is built from TRBV19 and TRBJ2-2, with TRBD2 as a possible D gene (5 bases). This CDR3 is 14 amino acids long. Trimming shortened V by 3 bases and J by 3 bases, and 8 bases separated the two germline ends. CDR1 and CDR2 (germline): LNHDA, SQIVND (reference sequence).

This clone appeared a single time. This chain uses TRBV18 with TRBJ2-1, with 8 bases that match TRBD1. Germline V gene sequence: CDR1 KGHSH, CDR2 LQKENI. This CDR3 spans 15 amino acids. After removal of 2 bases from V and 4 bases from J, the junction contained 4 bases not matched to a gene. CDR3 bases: TGTGCCAGCTCACCAGGACAGGGTCAGTACAATGAGCAGTTCTTC. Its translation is CASSPGQGQYNEQFF.

This CDR3 reads CAIKPGQGNTEAFF. The CDR3 nucleotides read TGTGCCATCAAGCCCGGACAGGGGAACACTGAAGCTTTCTTT. The chain recombines TRBV10-3 with TRBJ1-1; 8 bases line up with TRBD1. The CDR3 sequence is 14 residues long. The V segment lost 7 bases and the J segment 1 base; nucleotides outside the gene matches: 5. CDR1 and CDR2 from the germline V gene are ENHRY and SYGVKD.

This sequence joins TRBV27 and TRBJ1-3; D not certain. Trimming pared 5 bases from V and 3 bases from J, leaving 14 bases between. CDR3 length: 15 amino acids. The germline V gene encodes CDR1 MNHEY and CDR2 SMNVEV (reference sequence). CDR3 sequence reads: CASSPGLRGGNTIYF. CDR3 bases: TGTGCCAGCAGTCCCGGTCTTCGGGGTGGAAACACCATATATTTT.